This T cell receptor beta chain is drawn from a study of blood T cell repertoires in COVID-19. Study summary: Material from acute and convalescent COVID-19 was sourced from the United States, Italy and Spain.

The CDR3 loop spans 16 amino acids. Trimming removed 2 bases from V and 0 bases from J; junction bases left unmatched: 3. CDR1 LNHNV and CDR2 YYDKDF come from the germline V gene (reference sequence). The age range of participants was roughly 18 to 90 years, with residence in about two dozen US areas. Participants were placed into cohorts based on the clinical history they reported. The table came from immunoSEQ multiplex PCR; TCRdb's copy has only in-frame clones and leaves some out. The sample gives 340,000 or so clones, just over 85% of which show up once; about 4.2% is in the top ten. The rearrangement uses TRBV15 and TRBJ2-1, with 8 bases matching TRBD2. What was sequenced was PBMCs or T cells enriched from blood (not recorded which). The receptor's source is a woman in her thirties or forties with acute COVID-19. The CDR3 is CATSRLAGSSYNEQFF. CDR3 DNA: TGTGCCACCAGCAGATTAGCGGGGAGCTCCTACAATGAGCAGTTCTTC.